This section outlines one T cell receptor (beta chain) sequence together with its context. The entry originates in a study of blood T cell repertoires in COVID-19. Looking at the study overall: There were acute and convalescent COVID-19 samples, and they came from the United States, Italy and Spain. Sources were T cells, B-cell-depleted T cells, or PBMCs; the material itself was cDNA or gDNA.

In the source study's methods: Reference gene primer amplification gave nucleated cell count estimates. Assay: immunoSEQ multiplex PCR; the TCRdb copy retains only in-frame clones and omits some. The V and J calls and the clone size are those of that table, but D and trimming were determined from the DNA. The table records about 110,000 clones, about 90% of them present only once. The V and J ends lost 3 bases and 2 bases, in that order; junction bases with no gene match: 4. Looked up from germline, CDR1 is DFQATT and CDR2 is SNEGSKA (reference sequence). CDR3 length equals 16 residues. The material sequenced was peripheral blood. The clonotype originates from a human donor in a cohort sampled during active COVID-19. This chain links TRBV20-1 with TRBJ2-1, with 13 bases fitting TRBD2. CDR3 amino acids: CSASGTSGIAYNEQFF. The CDR3 DNA follows: TGCAGTGCTAGTGGGACTAGCGGGATTGCCTACAATGAGCAGTTCTTC.